The sample holds a few counts of the clone carrying this T cell receptor beta chain. Its antigen is unknown. About 120 mL of blood, on average, came from one heparinised draw per donor. J gave up 11 bases and V 3 bases, and 9 bases lay outside the gene matches. Germline loops: CDR1 LGHNA, CDR2 YSLEER. This CDR3 region has 13 residues. The investigators reverse transcribed all of the isolated RNA, so they sequenced expressed TCRB transcripts. Some clones are missing from TCRdb's copy, which holds only in-frame ones; the method was immunoSEQ multiplex PCR. The sample lists approximately 600,000 clones; 12% were seen once. The data belong to a study of beta chain features in type 1 diabetes. Study results and caveats: Over-representation of high TCR-expressing cells was a possible consequence of cDNA sequencing. Shortening of TCRB CDR3s, moderate but significant, appeared in all four CD4+ subsets of Type 1 diabetes patients.

The specimen was naive CD4+ T cells from blood. The rearrangement uses TRBV4-3 and TRBJ1-2, with 7 bases lining up with TRBD1. This sequence was found in a man aged 25 to 40 with type 1 diabetes. CDR3 protein: CASSQIDRARYTF. The CDR3 coding sequence is TGCGCCAGCAGCCAGATCGACAGGGCGCGTTACACCTTC.